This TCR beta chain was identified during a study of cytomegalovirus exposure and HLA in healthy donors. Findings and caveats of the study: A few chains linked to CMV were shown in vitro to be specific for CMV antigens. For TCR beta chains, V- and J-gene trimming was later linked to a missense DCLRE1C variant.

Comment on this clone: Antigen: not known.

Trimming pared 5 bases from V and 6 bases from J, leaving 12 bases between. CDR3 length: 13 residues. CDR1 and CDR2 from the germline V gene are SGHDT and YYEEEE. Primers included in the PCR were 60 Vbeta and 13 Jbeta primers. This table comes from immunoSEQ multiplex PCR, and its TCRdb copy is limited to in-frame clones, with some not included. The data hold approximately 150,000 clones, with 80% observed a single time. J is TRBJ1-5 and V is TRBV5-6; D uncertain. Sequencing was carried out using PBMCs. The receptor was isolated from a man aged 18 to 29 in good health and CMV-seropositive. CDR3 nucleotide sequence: TGTGCCAGCAGTTCGGCAGGATTTCAGCCCCAGCATTTT. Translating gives CASSSAGFQPQHF.